Below, 21 T cell receptor beta chains from the same sample are listed, as sequenced in a study of T cells in Graves' hyperthyroidism and ophthalmopathy. The TCR beta CDR3 regions underwent amplification using RNA transcripts as the source. HTBI primers were employed in a first-round RT-PCR of the TCR CDR3. MiXCR was run by TCRdb on the multiplex PCR reads, yielding one entry per CDR3 protein. The sample consists of 500,000 to 650,000 distinct CDR3 sequences, over 45% of them appearing once. The specimen sequenced was peripheral blood or thyroid tissue (not recorded which). Source of these receptors: an adult woman with Graves' disease, either hyperthyroidism or ophthalmopathy (not recorded which).

This clonotype was counted ten times or more. A much larger clone sits a single nucleotide away, making a read error possible. The chain combines TRBV12-3 or TRBV12-4 with TRBJ1-1; D is uncertain. The V end was cut by 3 bases, the J end by 4 bases, with 3 bases between. The CDR3 totals 11 residues. CDR3 nucleotides: TGTGCCAGCAGTTTTGCCACTGAAGCTTTCTTT. Translating gives CASSFATEAFF.

This clonotype was counted ten times or more. The rearrangement uses TRBV5-1 and TRBJ2-5, with 9 bases matching TRBD1. CDR3 length: 19 amino acids. With V trimmed by 8 bases and J by 2 bases, 22 bases remained unmatched. Germline CDR1 and CDR2: SGHRS and YFSETQ. CDR3 DNA sequence: TGCGCCAGATCTTTAGGTACCGGTATTTGTGGGACAGGGCAAGAGACCCAGTACTTC. This gives the protein CARSLGTGICGTGQETQYF.

The gene calls are TRBV7-9 and TRBJ1-1; D is perhaps TRBD1 (5 bases). The ends were cut back, 5 bases at V and 4 bases at J, with 17 bases in the middle. CDR3 length: 15 amino acids. Germline lookup yields CDR1 SEHNR and CDR2 FQNEAQ (reference sequence). The CDR3 spells CASSHRDSNPTEAFF. CDR3 DNA sequence: TGTGCCAGCAGCCACCGGGACTCGAACCCCACTGAAGCTTTCTTT.

V is TRBV7-2 and J is TRBJ1-6, with D maybe TRBD1 (5 bases). The V gene's germline CDR1 is SGHTA and CDR2 FQGNSA. V was clipped by 4 bases and J by 7 bases, with 20 bases between them. The CDR3 contains 17 residues. The CDR3 nucleotides are TGTGCCAGCAGCTCCCAAGGTTCGGCAGGGCGAAATTCACCCCTCCACTTT. Encoded protein: CASSSQGSAGRNSPLHF.

This clonotype was picked up many times. The gene calls are TRBV20-1 and TRBJ1-5, with a possible D match to TRBD1 (6 bases). Germline loops: CDR1 DFQATT, CDR2 SNEGSKA (reference sequence). The CDR3 length is 13 residues. The V and J ends lost 4 bases and 7 bases respectively, with 14 bases between them. The CDR3 reads CSATRGGAQPQHF. The CDR3 DNA sequence: TGCAGTGCTACAAGAGGGGGGGCCCAGCCCCAGCATTTT.

V gene TRBV30 combines with J gene TRBJ2-5; the D gene is possibly TRBD2 (5 bases). Germline V gene data show CDR1 as GTSNPN and CDR2 as SVGIG (reference sequence). Trimming removed 7 bases at V and 2 bases at J, with 23 bases between. This CDR3 contains 16 residues. The CDR3 DNA reads TGTGCCTCCGGACGGGGAGATTTGATGGGGCAAGAGACCCAGTACTTC. It translates to CASGRGDLMGQETQYF.

Many counts were recorded for this clonotype. The V and J genes are TRBV20-1 and TRBJ2-5; D may be TRBD2 (6 bases). Germline lookup yields CDR1 DFQATT and CDR2 SNEGSKA (reference sequence). The CDR3 is 12 amino acids. Trimming took off 4 bases at V and 4 bases at J, with 10 bases between the two ends. CDR3 sequence reads: CSATQEGETQYF. In DNA form, the CDR3 reads TGCAGTGCTACCCAGGAGGGAGAGACCCAGTACTTC.

The chain carries TRBV24-1 and TRBJ2-2; 8 positions agree with TRBD1. J was trimmed by 3 bases and V by 5 bases; bases with no gene match: 7. The CDR3 has 16 residues. The V gene's germline CDR1 is KGHDR and CDR2 SFDVKD. The CDR3 loop reads CATSGQGAEYTGELFF. CDR3 bases: TGTGCCACCAGTGGTCAGGGGGCTGAGTACACCGGGGAGCTGTTTTTT.

This clonotype was recorded many times. The chain is built from TRBV19 and TRBJ2-7; 11 nucleotides agree with TRBD2. The germline V gene encodes CDR1 LNHDA and CDR2 SQIVND (reference sequence). Germline trimming cut 1 base from V and 6 bases from J; bases unmatched to any gene: 11. There are 17 residues in the CDR3. CDR3 loop: CASSIAQGVGLAAEQYF. CDR3 nucleotide sequence: TGTGCCAGTAGTATAGCCCAGGGCGTGGGACTAGCGGCCGAGCAGTACTTC.

The rearrangement joins TRBV5-1 to TRBJ1-6; no firm D call. The CDR3 is 16 amino acids. Between the trimmed V and J ends, which lost 3 bases and 0 bases, there was a span of 10 bases. Germline lookup yields CDR1 SGHRS and CDR2 YFSETQ. The DNA of the CDR3 is TGCGCCAGCAGCTGGACTGGGAGCTCCTATAATTCACCCCTCCACTTT. This sequence encodes CASSWTGSSYNSPLHF.

This chain links TRBV19 with TRBJ1-1; 7 positions match TRBD1. Germline V CDR1 and CDR2: LNHDA, SQIVND (reference sequence). CDR3 length: 15 amino acids. Germline trimming cut 2 bases from V and 1 base from J; bases unmatched to any gene: 4. For the CDR3, the DNA is TGTGCCAGTAGTATATCGAGACAGGGGAACACTGAAGCTTTCTTT. It specifies CASSISRQGNTEAFF.

This clonotype was counted only a few times. The chain uses TRBV7-9 and TRBJ2-5; D is unclear. The CDR3 extends over 14 amino acids. CDR1 is SEHNR and CDR2 is FQNEAQ in the germline V gene (reference sequence). V lost 5 bases and J 5 bases, leaving 15 bases between the germline ends. The CDR3 sequence: CASSPLWSGETQYF. CDR3 in DNA: TGTGCCAGCAGCCCCCTCTGGTCGGGCGAGACCCAGTACTTC. Together with reference TRBV7-9 and TRBJ2-5, the CDR3 gives the full variable domain: DTGVSQNPRHKITKRGQNVTFRCDPISEHNRLYWYRQTLGQGPEFLTYFQNEAQLEKSRLLSDRFSAERPKGSFSTLEIQRTEQGDSAMYLCASSPLWSGETQYFGPGTRLLVL.

This clonotype appeared a few times. The V call is TRBV3-1, the J call TRBJ1-1, with D unclear. Trimming shortened V by 0 bases and J by 10 bases, and 12 bases separated the two germline ends. This CDR3 has 13 residues. Germline V gene sequence: CDR1 LGHDT, CDR2 YNNKEL (reference sequence). The CDR3 here is CASSQDTGSRAFF. The CDR3 DNA sequence: TGTGCCAGCAGCCAAGATACGGGATCGAGAGCTTTCTTT.

This clonotype was detected a few times. It may be a read error: a sequence one base away is much more abundant. The chain uses TRBV20-1 and TRBJ2-2, with TRBD2 matching 7 bases. Per the germline V gene, CDR1 is DFQATT and CDR2 is SNEGSKA (reference sequence). CDR3 length equals 16 residues. The CDR3 DNA sequence: TGCAGTGCTAGCCCCCCGCTCAGCGGGAACACCGGGGAGCTGTCTTTT. Its protein product is CSASPPLSGNTGELSF.

This clonotype appeared many times. V is TRBV2 and J is TRBJ2-7, with D maybe TRBD2 (5 bases). This CDR3 region has 13 residues. Trimming removed 7 bases at V and 0 bases at J, with 10 bases between. Germline CDR1 SNHLY, CDR2 FYNNEI. As DNA, the CDR3 is TGTGCCAGCAAGTGGGAGAGCTCCTACGAGCAGTACTTC. Its protein is CASKWESSYEQYF.

This clonotype was observed a handful of times. V usage is TRBV10-3 and J usage is TRBJ1-2, with 8 positions matching TRBD1. V lost 4 bases to trimming and J lost 8 bases; unmatched junction nucleotides: 6. Germline CDR1 and CDR2: ENHRY and SYGVKD. This CDR3 has 13 amino acids. In DNA form, the CDR3 reads TGTGCCATCAGTGGGTACAGGGGGTACGGCTACACCTTC. The encoded protein is CAISGYRGYGYTF.

Points on this clonotype: A read error may account for a junction end that differs from germline. V is TRBV15 and J is TRBJ2-5; 11 bases line up with TRBD1. The CDR3 has 18 residues. Germline values: CDR1 LNHNV, CDR2 YYDKDF (reference sequence). The CDR3 DNA reads TGTGCCACCAGCAGAGCATTGGGGACAGGGGGATACCAAGAGGCCCAGTACTTC. Translation: CATSRALGTGGYQEAQYF.

This clonotype was detected many times. The gene calls are TRBV20-1 and TRBJ1-6; no definite D call. V was cut by 4 bases and J by 7 bases, with 11 bases left in between. CDR3 length: 13 amino acids. CDR1 DFQATT and CDR2 SNEGSKA come from the germline V gene (reference sequence). Here the CDR3 DNA reads TGCAGTGCTACGTTAACAGTAAATTCACCCCTCCACTTT. It specifies CSATLTVNSPLHF.

The chain employs TRBV4-1 and TRBJ1-5; D perhaps matches TRBD1 (5 bases). V was shortened by 0 bases and J by 5 bases, with 8 bases between the two germline ends. The CDR3 has 14 amino acids. Germline V gene data show CDR1 as MGHRA and CDR2 as YSYEKL. The DNA for the CDR3 is TGCGCCAGCAGCCAAGACAGGGCCCATCAGCCCCAGCATTTT. Translated: CASSQDRAHQPQHF.

In this sample, this clonotype turned up many times. This chain joins TRBV2 and TRBJ2-5; D is possibly TRBD1 or TRBD2 (5 bases each). Germline CDR1 and CDR2: SNHLY and FYNNEI. Trimming left V 3 bases short and J 4 bases short, with 15 bases between. This CDR3 has 15 amino acids. CDR3 residues: CASSDYGAAIETQYF. The DNA of the CDR3 is TGTGCCAGCAGTGATTACGGGGCTGCGATAGAGACCCAGTACTTC.

This chain uses TRBV10-3 with TRBJ2-7; 8 bases line up with TRBD1. This CDR3 is built from 13 residues. With V trimmed by 6 bases and J by 6 bases, 7 bases remained unmatched. The germline V gene encodes CDR1 ENHRY and CDR2 SYGVKD. The CDR3 nucleotides are TGTGCCATCAGGGGAGGACAGGGACTCGAGCAGTACTTC. Translation gives CAIRGGQGLEQYF.